What follows are 10 T cell receptor beta chains derived from one specimen sequenced in a study of blood T cell repertoires in COVID-19. Sequenced by immunoSEQ multiplex PCR; TCRdb stores in-frame clones only, minus some. The data contain about 240,000 clones, 86% of them singletons. The sample comprised peripheral blood. Every receptor here comes from a man aged 55 to 70 with acute or convalescent COVID-19.

The rearrangement links TRBV6-4 to TRBJ2-2; 12 bases fit TRBD1. Germline CDR1 MRHNA, CDR2 SNTAGT. Losses at the gene ends were 7 bases for V and 6 bases for J; bases not matched to a gene: 6. The CDR3 is 15 amino acids. The CDR3 DNA sequence: TGTGCCAGCAATGGGGGACAGGGGGCGCCCGGGGAGCTGTTTTTT. Protein product: CASNGGQGAPGELFF.

V usage is TRBV12-3 or TRBV12-4 and J usage is TRBJ2-3, with no clear D. Trimming removed 3 bases at V and 6 bases at J, with 4 bases between. The CDR3 is made up of 11 amino acids. In DNA, the CDR3 is TGTGCCAGCAGTTTCGCGGATACGCAGTATTTT. Protein: CASSFADTQYF.

This clone rates as medium-sized. The rearrangement links TRBV6-5 to TRBJ1-1; 9 bases are a match to TRBD1. Germline loops: CDR1 MNHEY, CDR2 SVGAGI. Trimming removed 5 bases from V and 0 bases from J; junction bases left unmatched: 4. The CDR3 covers 15 residues. CDR3 sequence reads: CASSRTGVMNTEAFF. CDR3 in DNA: TGTGCCAGCAGTAGGACAGGGGTCATGAACACTGAAGCTTTCTTT.

The chain joins TRBV18 to TRBJ2-7; a possible D gene is TRBD1 (6 bases). The CDR3 is 13 residues long. V gave up 3 bases and J gave up 6 bases, with 12 bases separating them. CDR1 is KGHSH, CDR2 LQKENI, per germline. The CDR3 DNA is TGTGCCAGCTCACCGGCAGGGGTTGTCGAGCAGTACTTC. Residues: CASSPAGVVEQYF.

The CDR3 reads CASSPLLPDTQYF. CDR3 coding DNA: TGTGCCAGCAGTCCACTCCTGCCAGATACGCAGTATTTT. This chain connects TRBV27 to TRBJ2-3; D gene unclear. Trimming removed 5 bases at V and 4 bases at J, with 10 bases between. CDR1 and CDR2 from the germline V gene are MNHEY and SMNVEV (reference sequence). This CDR3 has 13 amino acids.

The chain joins TRBV18 to TRBJ1-5, with TRBD1 as a possible D gene (6 bases). The V end was cut by 3 bases, the J end by 7 bases, with 16 bases between. Germline V CDR1 and CDR2: KGHSH, LQKENI. The CDR3 runs 15 residues. CDR3 protein: CASSPVSSGDQPQHF. CDR3 DNA: TGTGCCAGCTCACCGGTCAGTTCAGGGGACCAGCCCCAGCATTTT.

This chain connects TRBV9 to TRBJ2-2; 8 positions match TRBD1. J was trimmed by 7 bases and V by 4 bases; bases with no gene match: 6. The germline V gene has CDR1 SGDLS and CDR2 YYNGEE. The CDR3 runs 14 residues. In DNA form, the CDR3 reads TGTGCCAGCAGCCCCCCGACAGGGGTCGGGGAGCTGTTTTTT. This gives the protein CASSPPTGVGELFF.

The chain employs TRBV28 and TRBJ1-4; TRBD1 is a possible D gene (5 bases). CDR1 is MDHEN and CDR2 is SYDVKM in the germline V gene. V lost 4 bases and J 1 base, leaving 16 bases between the germline ends. The CDR3 runs to 17 residues. The CDR3 region is CASSSKLRRGTNEKLFF. CDR3 nucleotide sequence: TGTGCCAGCAGTTCCAAACTCCGGAGGGGAACTAATGAAAAACTGTTTTTT.

The V call is TRBV5-5, the J call TRBJ2-5; possible D gene TRBD2, 6 bases. Germline V gene lookup returns CDR1 SGHKS and CDR2 YYEKEE (reference sequence). The CDR3 extends over 16 amino acids. Trimming cost V 1 base and J 4 bases, with 17 bases left between them. The chain's CDR3 is CASSLLSGGGLETQYF. DNA for the CDR3: TGTGCCAGCAGCTTGCTTAGCGGAGGAGGTTTAGAGACCCAGTACTTC.

The rearrangement uses TRBV28 and TRBJ1-1; tentative D call: TRBD1 (6 bases). The CDR3 runs 13 residues. Germline V gene data show CDR1 as MDHEN and CDR2 as SYDVKM. The germline V and J ends were trimmed by 10 bases and 0 bases, with 12 bases remaining between them. CDR3 bases: TGTGCCACATGGGGACAATTGAACACTGAAGCTTTCTTT. Translation gives CATWGQLNTEAFF.